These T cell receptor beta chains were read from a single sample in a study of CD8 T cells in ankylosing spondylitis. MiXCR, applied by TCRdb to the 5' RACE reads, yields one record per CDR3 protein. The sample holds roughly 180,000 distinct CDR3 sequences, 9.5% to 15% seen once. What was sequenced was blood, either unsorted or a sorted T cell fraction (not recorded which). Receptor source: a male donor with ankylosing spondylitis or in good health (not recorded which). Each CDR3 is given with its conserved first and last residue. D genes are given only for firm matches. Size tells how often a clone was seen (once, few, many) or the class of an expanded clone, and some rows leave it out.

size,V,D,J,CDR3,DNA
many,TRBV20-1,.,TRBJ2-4,CSARIADKNIQYF,TGCAGTGCTAGAATCGCCGATAAAAACATTCAGTACTTC
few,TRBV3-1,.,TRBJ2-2,CASSLLAETGELFF,TGTGCCAGCAGCCTCTTAGCGGAAACCGGGGAGCTGTTTTTT
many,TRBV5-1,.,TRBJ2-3,CASSLANGDTQYF,TGCGCCAGCAGCCTAGCGAATGGAGATACGCAGTATTTT
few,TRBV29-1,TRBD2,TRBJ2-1,CSPVGLATYYNEQFF,TGCAGCCCTGTGGGACTAGCGACCTACTACAATGAGCAGTTCTTC
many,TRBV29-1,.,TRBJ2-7,CSAGNGRSYEQYF,TGCAGCGCGGGCAACGGGCGCTCCTACGAGCAGTACTTC
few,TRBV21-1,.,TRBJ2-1,CASTGTVTSSYNEQFF,TGTGCCAGTACCGGGACAGTCACAAGCTCCTACAATGAGCAGTTCTTC
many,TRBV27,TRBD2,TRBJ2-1,CASSLMAGGDYNEQFF,TGTGCCAGCAGTTTAATGGCGGGGGGGGACTACAATGAGCAGTTCTTC
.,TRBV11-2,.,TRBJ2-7,CASSPGRATTYEQYF,TGTGCCAGCAGCCCCGGAAGGGCAACAACCTACGAGCAGTACTTC
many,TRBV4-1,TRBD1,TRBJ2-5,CASSQVGTGGQETQYF,TGCGCCAGCAGCCAAGTCGGCACAGGGGGACAAGAGACCCAGTACTTC
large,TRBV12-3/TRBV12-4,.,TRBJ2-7,CASSLFPPSNMFYEQYF,TGTGCCAGCAGTTTATTCCCCCCTAGTAACATGTTCTACGAGCAGTACTTC
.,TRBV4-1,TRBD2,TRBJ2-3,CASSSQAGGRTDTQYF,TGCGCCAGCAGCTCACAAGCGGGGGGGAGGACAGATACGCAGTATTTT
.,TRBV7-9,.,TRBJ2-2,CASSPWRMDHGELFF,TGTGCCAGCAGCCCGTGGAGAATGGATCACGGGGAGCTGTTTTTT
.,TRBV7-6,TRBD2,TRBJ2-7,CASSPGTSGGEQYF,TGTGCCAGCAGCCCAGGGACTAGCGGGGGAGAGCAGTACTTC
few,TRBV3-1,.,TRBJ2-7,CASSQDSVTYEQYF,TGTGCCAGCAGCCAAGACTCGGTTACCTACGAGCAGTACTTC
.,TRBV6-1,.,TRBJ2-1,CASSELRGHYNEQFF,TGTGCCAGCAGTGAACTCAGGGGACATTACAATGAGCAGTTCTTC
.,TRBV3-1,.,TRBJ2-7,CASSQDDHEQYF,TGTGCCAGCAGCCAAGATGACCACGAGCAGTACTTC
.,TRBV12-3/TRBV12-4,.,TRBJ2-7,CASSWDSTYEQYF,TGTGCCAGCAGTTGGGATTCAACCTACGAGCAGTACTTC
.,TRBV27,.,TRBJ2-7,CASSPGTIAYEQYF,TGTGCCAGCAGTCCCGGAACGATCGCCTACGAGCAGTACTTC
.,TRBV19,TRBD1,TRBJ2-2,CASSSWDRATGELFF,TGTGCCAGTAGTAGTTGGGACAGGGCCACCGGGGAGCTGTTTTTT
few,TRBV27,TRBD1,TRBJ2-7,CASSTQGVIEQYF,TGTGCCAGCAGTACACAGGGGGTAATCGAGCAGTACTTC
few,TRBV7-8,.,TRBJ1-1,CASSFEWATEAFF,TGTGCCAGCAGCTTCGAATGGGCGACTGAAGCTTTCTTT
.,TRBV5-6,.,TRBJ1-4,CASSTGTLRSELFF,TGTGCCAGCAGCACCGGGACGCTAAGGAGCGAACTGTTTTTT
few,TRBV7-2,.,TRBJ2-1,CASSPTGPLGPNEQFF,TGTGCCAGCAGCCCTACAGGCCCCCTTGGTCCCAATGAGCAGTTCTTC
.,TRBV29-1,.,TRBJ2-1,CSVEGDLLYNEQFF,TGCAGCGTTGAGGGGGACTTACTCTACAATGAGCAGTTCTTC
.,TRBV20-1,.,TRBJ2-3,CSAVGRGHTDTQYF,TGCAGTGCCGTTGGGCGGGGGCACACAGATACGCAGTATTTT
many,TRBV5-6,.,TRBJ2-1,CASSLPGANEQFF,TGTGCCAGCAGCTTACCAGGGGCCAATGAGCAGTTCTTC
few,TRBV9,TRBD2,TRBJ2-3,CASSVGSRGGSDTQYF,TGTGCCAGCAGCGTAGGGTCCCGCGGGGGGTCAGATACGCAGTATTTT
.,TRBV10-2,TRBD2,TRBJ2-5,CASSESPGLGGETQYF,TGCGCCAGCAGTGAATCTCCGGGACTAGGTGGCGAGACCCAGTACTTC
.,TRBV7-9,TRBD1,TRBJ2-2,CASINPGQGANTGELFF,TGTGCCAGCATCAACCCGGGACAGGGGGCGAACACCGGGGAGCTGTTTTTT